The rows below give T cell receptor beta chains drawn from one sample of a study of T cell changes during pregnancy in multiple sclerosis. The protocol was immunoSEQ multiplex PCR, while the TCRdb copy is restricted to in-frame clones and leaves out a portion. Here the sample spans around 30,000 clones, 85% to 95% being singletons. Sequenced material: CD8+ T cells from peripheral blood mononuclear cells, taken before pregnancy. Receptor source: a female donor with multiple sclerosis, enrolled in a pregnancy study. Both conserved end residues are part of each CDR3. Fields, in order: J gene, V gene, CDR3 protein.

TRBJ2-2 TRBV6-4 CASSDSLAASTGELFF
TRBJ2-7 TRBV27 CASSSIQGHEQYF
TRBJ1-1 TRBV7-9 CASSIRDTEAFF
TRBJ1-1 TRBV30 CAWSVQRGTEAFF
TRBJ1-2 TRBV2 CASRSRTGGEIYGYTF
TRBJ2-7 TRBV29-1 CSVATSGALLEQYF
TRBJ2-1 TRBV7-9 CASSYRDYTYNEQFF
TRBJ1-1 TRBV6-6 CASSLGHVNTEAFF
TRBJ1-1 TRBV4-3 CASSQDEGRAFF
TRBJ1-1 TRBV14 CASSHLQANTEAFF
TRBJ2-1 TRBV7-9 CASSSPGLATVEQFF
TRBJ2-3 TRBV4-2 CASSPWPGLAITDTQYF
TRBJ1-2 TRBV9 CASSVQGYGYTF
TRBJ2-1 TRBV5-1 CASSSLVQDNEQFF
TRBJ1-5 TRBV27 CASSWDRNQPQHF
TRBJ2-7 TRBV19 CASSIGGSSPYEQYF
TRBJ2-7 TRBV11-3 CASSPRTGVPYEQYF
TRBJ2-7 TRBV6-5 CASSSSAGGPHEQYF
TRBJ1-1 TRBV2 CATREDRATEAFF
TRBJ2-3 TRBV4-2 CASTEGVGGVTDTQYF
TRBJ2-3 TRBV4-1 CASSQDPPSGSTDTQYF
TRBJ2-2 TRBV9 CASSDSGANTGELFF
TRBJ2-5 TRBV5-6 CASSLVQGMEETQYF